This T cell receptor (beta chain) was sequenced during a study of blood T cell repertoires in COVID-19. Study summary: Both acute and convalescent COVID-19 samples were obtained from the United States, Italy and Spain. PBMCs, B-cell-depleted T cells, or T cells were the source of the cDNA or gDNA that made up the material.

Germline CDR1 is SGHRS and CDR2 is YFSETQ. Trimming took off 4 bases at V and 5 bases at J, with 19 bases between the two ends. The CDR3 runs 15 residues. Authors' processing steps: Amplifying reference gene primers gave estimates of nucleated cell counts. Sequencing used immunoSEQ multiplex PCR; TCRdb keeps in-frame clones, though not all of them. D and trimming were read from the DNA, whereas the V and J calls and clone size are those reported in that table. Seen here are over 300,000 clones, 86% observed once, and the top ten hold around 1.7%. The sequence was collected from a woman in her forties or fifties with acute or convalescent COVID-19. Material: peripheral blood. V and J are TRBV5-1 and TRBJ2-7; a possible D gene is TRBD1 (6 bases). The CDR3: CASSTGTMRIDEQYF. In DNA, the CDR3 is TGCGCCAGCAGCACCGGGACAATGAGGATCGACGAGCAGTACTTC.